One and the same sample provided the 21 T cell receptor beta chains below, sequenced in a study of control samples from healthy donors and cancer patients. Repertoires were generated with immunoSEQ multiplex PCR, while TCRdb's copy carries only in-frame clones and drops some. The sample includes around 110,000 clones, around nine tenths seen only once; the top ten take 2% to 3%. The sequencing sample was made of blood. These receptors were taken from a woman in her seventies in good health.

The rearrangement uses TRBV11-2 and TRBJ1-1; the match to TRBD1 covers 7 bases. The CDR3 is 16 amino acids. V was clipped by 3 bases and J by 5 bases; unmatched bases: 12. The V gene's germline CDR1 is SGHAT and CDR2 FQNNGV. DNA of the CDR3: TGTGCCAGCAGCTTGGAAGGGGGCAACGTAGTGACTGAAGCTTTCTTT. This codes for CASSLEGGNVVTEAFF.

The chain links TRBV2 to TRBJ2-3; D may correspond to TRBD1 or TRBD2 (5 bases each). The V gene's germline CDR1 is SNHLY and CDR2 FYNNEI. There are 17 residues in the CDR3. V was trimmed by 1 base and J by 2 bases, leaving 16 bases between them. The CDR3 protein is CASSEGGGRRSTDTQYF. In DNA, the CDR3 is TGTGCCAGCAGTGAAGGGGGCGGGCGGCGTTCCACAGATACGCAGTATTTT. The entire variable domain, with the rest obtained from reference TRBV2 and TRBJ2-3, is as follows: EPEVTQTPSHQVTQMGQEVILRCVPISNHLYFYWYRQILGQKVEFLVSFYNNEISEKSEIFDDQFSVERPDGSNFTLKIRSTKLEDSAMYFCASSEGGGRRSTDTQYFGPGTRLTVL.

CDR3 sequence reads: CASSLVVAGGMYGYTF. The CDR3 nucleotides are TGTGCCAGCAGCTTAGTAGTGGCAGGGGGCATGTATGGCTACACCTTC. V gene TRBV11-2 combines with J gene TRBJ1-2; TRBD1 agrees at 8 bases. CDR3 size: 16 residues. Germline CDR1 is SGHAT and CDR2 is FQNNGV. The V gene end was trimmed by 1 base and the J gene end by 5 bases; junction bases not matched to a gene: 9.

The chain links TRBV6-2 or TRBV6-3 to TRBJ2-5; 8 nucleotides agree with TRBD2. This CDR3 contains 16 residues. The V and J ends lost 6 bases and 0 bases, in that order; junction bases with no gene match: 9. Per germline, CDR1 MNHEY and CDR2 SVGEGT. CDR3 sequence: CASSQFSGGDQETQYF. The CDR3 bases are TGTGCCAGCAGCCAATTCTCCGGGGGGGACCAAGAGACCCAGTACTTC.

The chain recombines TRBV7-2 with TRBJ2-2; TRBD1 agrees at 9 bases. This CDR3 is built from 15 residues. Germline V lookup: CDR1 SGHTA, CDR2 FQGNSA. Trimming removed 0 bases from V and 5 bases from J; junction bases left unmatched: 1. The CDR3 DNA is TGTGCCAGCAGCTTAGCCGGACAGGGGACCGGGGAGCTGTTTTTT. It encodes CASSLAGQGTGELFF.

V gene TRBV7-2 combines with J gene TRBJ2-7, with 8 bases fitting TRBD2. V was clipped by 2 bases and J by 7 bases; unmatched bases: 13. Per germline, CDR1 SGHTA and CDR2 FQGNSA. The CDR3 has 16 amino acids. The CDR3 protein is CASSLPTKRGPGEQYF. CDR3 bases: TGTGCCAGCAGCTTACCAACTAAGCGGGGGCCGGGAGAGCAGTACTTC.

V usage is TRBV2 and J usage is TRBJ1-5; no firm D call. The CDR3 extends over 12 amino acids. Per the germline V gene, CDR1 is SNHLY and CDR2 is FYNNEI. V was trimmed by 3 bases and J by 13 bases, leaving 13 bases between them. CDR3 sequence: CASSDDGPQQHF. Written as DNA, the CDR3 is TGTGCCAGCAGTGACGACGGCCCTCAGCAGCATTTT. Using reference TRBV2 and TRBJ1-5 for the parts outside the CDR3, the full variable domain is EPEVTQTPSHQVTQMGQEVILRCVPISNHLYFYWYRQILGQKVEFLVSFYNNEISEKSEIFDDQFSVERPDGSNFTLKIRSTKLEDSAMYFCASSDDGPQQHFGDGTRLSIL.

This clone was recorded many times. This chain connects TRBV6-4 to TRBJ2-3; no firm D call. The germline V and J ends were trimmed by 3 bases and 0 bases, with 10 bases remaining between them. There are 15 residues in the CDR3. Per germline, CDR1 MRHNA and CDR2 SNTAGT. The CDR3 sequence is CASSEAGGSTDTQYF. DNA of the CDR3: TGTGCCAGCAGTGAGGCAGGTGGGAGCACAGATACGCAGTATTTT.

The gene calls are TRBV6-2 or TRBV6-3 and TRBJ1-5; the D gene is possibly TRBD1 (6 bases). Trimming left V 5 bases short and J 3 bases short, with 14 bases between. This CDR3 is 15 amino acids long. Germline V CDR1 and CDR2: MNHEY, SVGEGT. The DNA for the CDR3 is TGTGCCAGCAGTGGCTGGGGGGCCTACAATCAGCCCCAGCATTTT. It is translated as CASSGWGAYNQPQHF.

The chain employs TRBV5-1 and TRBJ2-5, with 8 bases matching TRBD1. The trim removed 0 bases at V and 4 bases at J, leaving 5 bases unmatched. The CDR3 runs 15 residues. Germline loops: CDR1 SGHRS, CDR2 YFSETQ. The CDR3 loop reads CASSLATGVVETQYF. The CDR3 DNA sequence: TGCGCCAGCAGCTTGGCGACAGGGGTCGTAGAGACCCAGTACTTC. Drawing the rest from reference TRBV5-1 and TRBJ2-5, the complete variable domain is KAGVTQTPRYLIKTRGQQVTLSCSPISGHRSVSWYQQTPGQGLQFLFEYFSETQRNKGNFPGRFSGRQFSNSRSEMNVSTLELGDSALYLCASSLATGVVETQYFGPGTRLLVL.

The chain has TRBV6-5 and TRBJ1-2; D might be TRBD1 (6 bases). The CDR3 loop spans 14 amino acids. V was shortened by 8 bases and J by 3 bases, with 16 bases between the two germline ends. Per the germline V gene, CDR1 is MNHEY and CDR2 is SVGAGI. Here the CDR3 DNA reads TGTGCCAGCCACACAGGGCAGGGATACTATGGCTACACCTTC. Amino acid sequence: CASHTGQGYYGYTF.

This clone was found once. The gene calls are TRBV9 and TRBJ2-7; D call uncertain. V was cut by 0 bases and J by 0 bases, with 10 bases left in between. CDR1 is SGDLS, CDR2 YYNGEE, per germline. This CDR3 contains 15 residues. CDR3 loop: CASSVGAYNSYEQYF. The CDR3 coding sequence is TGTGCCAGCAGCGTAGGAGCCTATAACTCCTACGAGCAGTACTTC.

V is TRBV13 and J is TRBJ1-2; possible D gene TRBD1, 5 bases. This CDR3 has 14 residues. With 3 bases removed from V and 2 bases from J, the gap between germline ends came to 10 bases. Per the germline V gene, CDR1 is PRHDT and CDR2 is FYEKMQ (reference sequence). As DNA, the CDR3 is TGTGCCAGCAGCTTGGACCGGACAAACTATGGCTACACCTTC. Its translation is CASSLDRTNYGYTF.

The rearrangement uses TRBV6-5 and TRBJ2-2; maybe TRBD1 (6 bases). The CDR3 sequence is 16 residues long. Trimming removed 2 bases from V and 5 bases from J, with 15 bases in between. From germline, CDR1 is MNHEY and CDR2 SVGAGI. The CDR3 sequence is CASSYTQGMGTGELFF. Written as DNA, the CDR3 is TGTGCCAGCAGTTACACCCAGGGGATGGGGACCGGGGAGCTGTTTTTT.

The V gene is TRBV5-4, the J gene TRBJ2-2, with D perhaps matching TRBD1 (5 bases). This CDR3 is built from 15 residues. The V end lost 4 bases, the J end lost 7 bases, and 17 bases lay between the germline ends. Germline loops: CDR1 SGHNT, CDR2 YYREEE (reference sequence). CDR3 in amino acids: CASSIGHGWNGELFF. The CDR3 DNA reads TGTGCCAGCAGCATAGGACACGGGTGGAACGGGGAGCTGTTTTTT.

The J gene is TRBJ2-1, the V gene TRBV7-2; D is uncertain. V lost 1 base and J lost 6, with 7 bases in between. The CDR3 extends over 13 amino acids. CDR1 is SGHTA and CDR2 is FQGNSA in the germline V gene. In nucleotides, the CDR3 is TGTGCCAGCAGCTTAGTTGCTGGCAATGAGCAGTTCTTC. Protein: CASSLVAGNEQFF.

In its sample, this clone was seen once. The chain carries TRBV20-1 and TRBJ2-1; D uncertain. CDR1 and CDR2 (germline): DFQATT, SNEGSKA (reference sequence). V was cut by 3 bases and J by 0 bases, with 12 bases left in between. The CDR3 has 15 amino acids. The CDR3 sequence is CSASRGPASYNEQFF. The CDR3, as DNA: TGCAGTGCTAGTCGCGGCCCAGCCTCCTACAATGAGCAGTTCTTC.

V gene TRBV4-1 combines with J gene TRBJ2-1, with D possibly TRBD2 on 6 matching bases. The V end lost 4 bases, the J end lost 1 base, and 17 bases lay between the germline ends. The CDR3 consists of 17 residues. CDR1 is MGHRA and CDR2 is YSYEKL in the germline V gene. The CDR3 loop reads CASSPYNSGESYNEQFF. In DNA form, the CDR3 reads TGCGCCAGCAGCCCCTATAATTCGGGGGAATCCTACAATGAGCAGTTCTTC.

The rearrangement joins TRBV5-1 to TRBJ1-4; 7 bases are shared with TRBD1. The length of the CDR3 is 13 residues. With V trimmed by 4 bases and J by 8 bases, 5 bases remained unmatched. Germline loops: CDR1 SGHRS, CDR2 YFSETQ. The DNA of the CDR3 is TGCGCCAGCAGCATGGGACAGAAGGAAAAACTGTTTTTT. This gives the protein CASSMGQKEKLFF. The full variable domain, in which reference TRBV5-1 and TRBJ1-4 provide the parts outside the CDR3, is KAGVTQTPRYLIKTRGQQVTLSCSPISGHRSVSWYQQTPGQGLQFLFEYFSETQRNKGNFPGRFSGRQFSNSRSEMNVSTLELGDSALYLCASSMGQKEKLFFGSGTQLSVL.

The V call is TRBV27, the J call TRBJ1-1; D remains unclear. Between the trimmed V and J ends, which lost 0 bases and 6 bases, there was a span of 17 bases. The germline gives CDR1 MNHEY, CDR2 SMNVEV (reference sequence). The CDR3 totals 16 residues. The CDR3 sequence is CASSLSMARTTSEAFF. CDR3 sequence (DNA): TGTGCCAGCAGTTTATCCATGGCCAGGACGACATCTGAAGCTTTCTTT.

V is TRBV7-6 and J is TRBJ1-6, with D possibly being TRBD1 (5 bases). Between the trimmed V and J ends, which lost 0 bases and 9 bases, there was a span of 9 bases. CDR1 is SGHVS and CDR2 is FNYEAQ in the germline V gene. CDR3 length equals 14 residues. CDR3 coding DNA: TGTGCCAGCAGCTTAGCAGGGGACGGTTCACCCCTCCACTTT. This gives the protein CASSLAGDGSPLHF.